The 8 T cell receptor beta chains presented below share a single source sample, sequenced in a study of CD8+ T cells in alopecia areata. RNA extraction and reverse transcription yielded cDNA as sequencing template. Some clones are missing from TCRdb's copy, which holds only in-frame ones; the method was immunoSEQ multiplex PCR. The table includes about 110,000 clones, approximately 59% detected once. Sequenced: CD8+ T cells sorted from blood. The origin of the receptors is a human donor in good health.

V is TRBV29-1 and J is TRBJ1-2, with a possible D match to TRBD1 (5 bases). The CDR3 has 15 amino acids. V was trimmed by 0 bases and J by 3 bases, leaving 14 bases between them. Germline CDR1 and CDR2: SQVTM and ANQGSEA. Here the CDR3 reads CSVEDPGVDYYGYTF. CDR3 coding DNA: TGCAGCGTTGAAGATCCGGGGGTTGATTACTATGGCTACACCTTC.

This clone was detected only a few times. The chain joins TRBV6-5 to TRBJ1-2; D not certain. V dropped 2 bases and J dropped 4 bases, with 5 bases sitting between them. CDR3 length: 12 amino acids. CDR1 is MNHEY, CDR2 SVGAGI, per germline. DNA of the CDR3: TGTGCCAGCAGTTACGACCGCTATGGCTACACCTTC. Translating gives CASSYDRYGYTF.

This clone has at least ten counts. This sequence joins TRBV5-5 and TRBJ2-7, with 8 nucleotides matching TRBD1. This CDR3 contains 15 residues. The V gene's germline CDR1 is SGHKS and CDR2 YYEKEE (reference sequence). V was clipped by 4 bases and J by 2 bases; unmatched bases: 8. The CDR3 sequence: CASSQEGQGTYEQYF. The CDR3 coding sequence is TGTGCCAGCAGCCAAGAAGGACAGGGCACCTACGAGCAGTACTTC.

V usage is TRBV4-3 and J usage is TRBJ2-5, with D possibly being TRBD1 (6 bases). Germline V gives CDR1 LGHNA, CDR2 YSLEER. The CDR3 runs 16 residues. V was clipped by 0 bases and J by 3 bases, with 14 bases between them. CDR3 amino acids: CASSQDPQGLKETQYF. The DNA for the CDR3 is TGCGCCAGCAGCCAAGATCCCCAGGGGTTAAAAGAGACCCAGTACTTC.

V gene TRBV5-6 combines with J gene TRBJ2-1; possibly TRBD1 for D (6 bases). Germline V gene sequence: CDR1 SGHDT, CDR2 YYEEEE. V was shortened by 0 bases and J by 10 bases, with 11 bases between the two germline ends. The CDR3 has 13 amino acids. The CDR3 sequence is CASSLAYGQEQFF. In DNA, the CDR3 is TGTGCCAGCAGCTTGGCCTATGGACAGGAGCAGTTCTTC. Looking up the rest from reference TRBV5-6 and TRBJ2-1 gives the full variable domain: DAGVTQSPTHLIKTRGQQVTLRCSPKSGHDTVSWYQQALGQGPQFIFQYYEEEERQRGNFPDRFSGHQFPNYSSELNVNALLLGDSALYLCASSLAYGQEQFFGPGTRLTVL.

This rearrangement joins TRBV23-1 to TRBJ2-7; D gene unclear. TRBV23-1 is labeled an ORF, and its function is uncertain. The CDR3 extends over 17 amino acids. Trimming left V 0 bases short and J 2 bases short, with 17 bases between. The CDR3 coding sequence is TGCGCCAGCAGTCAATCGGCGGCGGCCCCAACCCCCTACGAGCAGTACTTC. This translates into CASSQSAAAPTPYEQYF.

CDR3 bases: TGTGCCACAAAACAGGGAGAAGGAAGCAATCAGCCCCAGCATTTT. Translation: CATKQGEGSNQPQHF. The V call is TRBV10-3, the J call TRBJ1-5; possibly TRBD1 for D (6 bases). With 10 bases removed from V and 1 base from J, the gap between germline ends came to 17 bases. CDR3 length: 15 residues. CDR1 ENHRY and CDR2 SYGVKD come from the germline V gene.

This chain joins TRBV29-1 and TRBJ2-3; the D gene is possibly TRBD1 (5 bases). This CDR3 comprises 13 residues. Germline V gene data show CDR1 as SQVTM and CDR2 as ANQGSEA. V lost 3 bases, J lost 6 bases, and 13 bases lay in between. For the CDR3, the DNA is TGCAGCGTTGAGGACACGGCCTGGGATACGCAGTATTTT. Translation gives CSVEDTAWDTQYF.